This passage covers 28 T cell receptor beta chains from one sample sequenced in a study of cytomegalovirus exposure and HLA in healthy donors. PCR primers comprised 60 Vbeta and 13 Jbeta primers. Generated by immunoSEQ multiplex PCR, the TCRdb table keeps only in-frame clones and is missing some. In the table there are fewer than 250,000 clones, more than 75% of which are singletons. Sequencing used PBMCs. The receptors come from a man in his forties in good health and CMV-seropositive.

This rearrangement joins TRBV6-6 to TRBJ2-7, with TRBD2 matching over 7 bases. Germline loops: CDR1 MNHNY, CDR2 SVGAGI (reference sequence). The CDR3 runs 15 residues. Trimming at V came to 8 bases and at J to 4 bases, leaving 14 bases not matched to a gene. The CDR3: CASYPGTTLRYEQYF. In nucleotides, the CDR3 is TGTGCCAGCTACCCCGGGACTACCCTCAGGTACGAGCAGTACTTC.

This clone has a handful of counts. This chain links TRBV18 with TRBJ2-1, with D unclear. The CDR3 is made up of 12 amino acids. CDR1 and CDR2 (germline): KGHSH, LQKENI. The V and J ends lost 0 bases and 9 bases respectively, with 6 bases between them. CDR3 nucleotides: TGTGCCAGCTCACCACCCCACAGTGAGCAGTTCTTC. Protein: CASSPPHSEQFF. The whole variable domain, remainder taken from reference TRBV18 and TRBJ2-1, is NAGVMQNPRHLVRRRGQEARLRCSPMKGHSHVYWYRQLPEEGLKFMVYLQKENIIDESGMPKERFSAEFPKEGPSILRIQQVVRGDSAAYFCASSPPHSEQFFGPGTRLTVL.

This chain links TRBV6-1 with TRBJ1-1; the D gene is possibly TRBD1 (6 bases). The V gene lost 6 bases and the J gene lost 4 bases, with 18 bases spanning the gap. The CDR3 extends over 15 amino acids. The V gene's germline CDR1 is MNHNS and CDR2 SASEGT. This CDR3 reads CASSIRDTKFTEAFF. CDR3 in DNA: TGTGCCAGCAGCATCCGGGACACTAAATTCACTGAAGCTTTCTTT.

The genes are TRBV7-9 and TRBJ2-3; a possible D gene is TRBD2 (6 bases). In germline, CDR1 is SEHNR, CDR2 FQNEAQ (reference sequence). There are 15 residues in the CDR3. Trimming pared 3 bases from V and 5 bases from J, leaving 15 bases between. CDR3 bases: TGTGCCAGCAGCTTTTGGCGGGATCCGGGAGATACGCAGTATTTT. This translates into CASSFWRDPGDTQYF.

The V and J genes are TRBV27 and TRBJ2-3, with 7 bases identical to TRBD2. This CDR3 has 17 residues. The germline V gene has CDR1 MNHEY and CDR2 SMNVEV (reference sequence). Trimming removed 7 bases from V and 0 bases from J; junction bases left unmatched: 13. The CDR3 loop is CASTRLPLAESTDTQYF. CDR3 coding DNA: TGTGCCAGCACCCGACTCCCGCTAGCGGAGAGCACAGATACGCAGTATTTT.

V gene TRBV10-2 combines with J gene TRBJ1-6; D ambiguous. Trimming removed 3 bases at V and 3 bases at J, with 6 bases between. Per germline, CDR1 WSHSY and CDR2 SAAADI. The CDR3 spans 14 residues. The CDR3 region has the DNA TGCGCCAGCAGTGATACGGGCTATAATTCACCCCTCCACTTT. Translating it yields CASSDTGYNSPLHF.

The V call is TRBV10-3, the J call TRBJ2-7, with D perhaps matching TRBD1 (5 bases). V shed 2 bases and J shed 3 bases, with 11 bases lying between them. The CDR3 sequence is 14 residues long. CDR1 is ENHRY, CDR2 SYGVKD, per germline. The CDR3 bases are TGTGCCATCAGTGAGAGGGGCAGTAACTACGAGCAGTACGTC. This gives the protein CAISERGSNYEQYV.

V and J are TRBV2 and TRBJ1-1, with D uncertain. The CDR3 covers 14 residues. Germline CDR1 and CDR2: SNHLY and FYNNEI. Deletions cut 5 bases from V and 3 bases from J, with 13 bases between. CDR3 nucleotides: TGTGCCAGCAGTCGTAATACAATTTACACTGAAGCTTTCTTT. Encoded protein: CASSRNTIYTEAFF.

The V gene is TRBV27, the J gene TRBJ1-1; TRBD1 agrees at 9 bases. J was trimmed by 5 bases and V by 3 bases; bases with no gene match: 7. Germline V gene lookup returns CDR1 MNHEY and CDR2 SMNVEV (reference sequence). This CDR3 is built from 15 residues. The CDR3 nucleotides read TGTGCCAGCAGTTTCAGTGACAGGGGGGGTACTGAAGCTTTCTTT. Translation gives CASSFSDRGGTEAFF.

The chain couples TRBV19 to TRBJ1-2, with a possible D match to TRBD1 (6 bases). V was cut by 4 bases and J by 8 bases, with 17 bases left in between. From germline, CDR1 is LNHDA and CDR2 SQIVND (reference sequence). The CDR3 runs 14 residues. The CDR3 loop is CASSKWTEQRGYTF. DNA for the CDR3: TGTGCCAGTAGTAAGTGGACAGAACAGAGGGGCTACACCTTC.

The chain is built from TRBV12-5 and TRBJ1-1; 9 bases are shared with TRBD1. The J segment lost 3 bases and the V segment lost 3 bases, leaving 8 bases of the junction unmatched. This CDR3 comprises 16 residues. CDR1 is LGHNT and CDR2 is FRNRAP in the germline V gene. The CDR3 bases are TGTGCTAGTGGTTTTGCACAGGGGGCTAGGGACACTGAAGCTTTCTTT. Translation gives CASGFAQGARDTEAFF.

V usage is TRBV5-1 and J usage is TRBJ2-7; no clear D gene. Germline lookup yields CDR1 SGHRS and CDR2 YFSETQ. V gave up 4 bases and J gave up 3 bases, with 17 bases separating them. The CDR3 length is 15 residues. The DNA of the CDR3 is TGCGCCAGCAGCCTGGAAGGCCCCTTGGACTACGAGCAGTACGTC. It is translated as CASSLEGPLDYEQYV.

This clone was recorded a few times. The chain recombines TRBV5-6 with TRBJ2-2; D perhaps matches TRBD2 (5 bases). This CDR3 region has 15 residues. The ends were cut back, 4 bases at V and 7 bases at J, with 17 bases in the middle. From germline, CDR1 is SGHDT and CDR2 YYEEEE. CDR3 residues: CASSRYSSRGGELFF. The CDR3 DNA reads TGTGCCAGCAGCCGCTATTCTAGCCGCGGCGGGGAGCTGTTTTTT.

The V call is TRBV5-1, the J call TRBJ1-4; no reliable D call. The CDR3 spans 14 residues. V was pared by 6 bases and J by 0 bases, with 9 bases between. Per the germline V gene, CDR1 is SGHRS and CDR2 is YFSETQ. The CDR3: CASKEAATNEKLFF. CDR3 coding DNA: TGCGCCAGCAAAGAAGCTGCAACTAATGAAAAACTGTTTTTT.

This clone has more than one count but fewer than ten. The chain combines TRBV13 with TRBJ2-7, with 7 bases matching TRBD2. The CDR3 has 14 residues. V trimming: 3 bases; J trimming: 2 bases; junction bases outside the gene matches: 4. CDR1 is PRHDT and CDR2 is FYEKMQ in the germline V gene (reference sequence). CDR3 in DNA: TGTGCCAGCAGCTTTAGCGGGCCACCCTACGAGCAGTACTTC. Residues: CASSFSGPPYEQYF.

This clone was seen only once. V and J are TRBV12-5 and TRBJ2-1, with 7 bases lining up with TRBD2. This CDR3 is 17 amino acids long. The germline V gene has CDR1 LGHNT and CDR2 FRNRAP. V was pared by 7 bases and J by 4 bases, with 16 bases of the junction left unmatched. CDR3 coding DNA: TGTGCTAGTGTGGCGGGAGAAGGGTTGGCTGGTTACAATGAGCAGTTCTTC. It yields the protein CASVAGEGLAGYNEQFF.

V gene TRBV5-1 combines with J gene TRBJ2-3, with 8 bases aligning to TRBD2. The length of the CDR3 is 14 residues. The germline V gene has CDR1 SGHRS and CDR2 YFSETQ. The ends lost 2 bases at V and 3 bases at J; junction bases unmatched: 2. The CDR3 spells CASSFERETDTQYF. The DNA for the CDR3 is TGCGCCAGCAGCTTTGAGCGGGAGACAGATACGCAGTATTTT.

The chain couples TRBV7-2 to TRBJ2-1, with D possibly being TRBD2 (6 bases). The CDR3 totals 18 residues. With 1 base removed from V and 2 bases from J, the gap between germline ends came to 18 bases. CDR1 is SGHTA, CDR2 FQGNSA, per germline. CDR3 sequence (DNA): TGTGCCAGCAGCTTAGATCTGGTGGGAGGAGTTCCCTACAATGAGCAGTTCTTC. The encoded protein is CASSLDLVGGVPYNEQFF.

This chain uses TRBV9 with TRBJ2-3; TRBD2 matches 9 bases. CDR3 size: 16 residues. With V trimmed by 4 bases and J by 1 base, 7 bases remained unmatched. CDR1 is SGDLS, CDR2 YYNGEE, per germline. The CDR3 DNA is TGTGCCAGCAGCCCCACCGCGGGAGGGGGCACAGATACGCAGTATTTT. Residues: CASSPTAGGGTDTQYF.

This clone was counted a few times. V usage is TRBV7-3 and J usage is TRBJ2-2, with D maybe TRBD1 (5 bases). The germline V gene has CDR1 SGHTA and CDR2 FQGTGA. This CDR3 is 15 amino acids long. The V end was cut by 5 bases, the J end by 2 bases, with 12 bases between. The CDR3 DNA reads TGTGCCAGCAGCCGGACACTCGGAAACACCGGGGAGCTGTTTTTT. Amino acids: CASSRTLGNTGELFF.

This clone has a handful of counts. The DNA for the CDR3 is TGTGCCAGCAGAACCATCGGACAGGGTCACGAGCAGTACTTC. This encodes CASRTIGQGHEQYF. The V and J genes are TRBV6-1 and TRBJ2-7; 8 bases map to TRBD1. Germline-derived CDR1 and CDR2 are MNHNS and SASEGT. V gave up 6 bases and J gave up 5 bases; unmatched junction bases: 9. This CDR3 is 14 amino acids long.

The genes are TRBV29-1 and TRBJ2-7, with D possibly matching TRBD1 (5 bases). Per the germline V gene, CDR1 is SQVTM and CDR2 is ANQGSEA. Trimming removed 4 bases from V and 2 bases from J, with 9 bases in between. This CDR3 is 12 amino acids long. CDR3 bases: TGCAGCGTTGGGGCAGGGACCTACGAGCAGTACTTC. This encodes CSVGAGTYEQYF.

The genes are TRBV6-1 and TRBJ2-7; D perhaps matches TRBD1 (6 bases). V was trimmed by 6 bases and J by 6 bases, leaving 15 bases between them. This CDR3 region has 13 residues. CDR1 and CDR2 (germline): MNHNS, SASEGT. In DNA form, the CDR3 reads TGTGCCAGCAGAGGGACAACAGGTCTCGAGCAGTACGTC. Its translation is CASRGTTGLEQYV.

The CDR3: CAISEGLTSGSGEQYV. DNA for the CDR3: TGTGCCATCAGTGAGGGACTGACTAGCGGGAGTGGAGAGCAGTACGTC. V is TRBV10-3 and J is TRBJ2-7, with TRBD2 identical over 12 bases. V shed 2 bases and J 7 bases; nucleotides not matched to a gene: 9. CDR1 is ENHRY, CDR2 SYGVKD, per germline. The CDR3 is made up of 16 amino acids.

The chain recombines TRBV5-1 with TRBJ2-4; 10 bases map to TRBD2. CDR1 is SGHRS and CDR2 is YFSETQ in the germline V gene. The CDR3 sequence is 14 residues long. V was pared by 6 bases and J by 8 bases, with 8 bases of the junction left unmatched. The CDR3 nucleotides are TGCGCCAGCACCACTACTAGCGGGAACGACATTCAGTACTTC. It encodes CASTTTSGNDIQYF.

The CDR3, as DNA: TGTGCCAGCTATCTGCCGGGACAGGGGGCAGAGGGCTACACCTTC. Translated, it gives CASYLPGQGAEGYTF. This rearrangement joins TRBV6-6 to TRBJ1-2, with 12 nucleotides matching TRBD1. Losses at the gene ends were 8 bases for V and 8 bases for J; bases not matched to a gene: 12. CDR1 and CDR2 from the germline V gene are MNHNY and SVGAGI (reference sequence). The CDR3 runs to 15 residues.

This clone has a handful of counts. CDR3 loop: CASSPPEGAVNEKLFF. For the CDR3, the DNA is TGTGCCAGCAGCCCCCCTGAGGGGGCAGTTAATGAAAAACTGTTTTTT. J is TRBJ1-4 and V is TRBV7-9; 7 bases match TRBD1. This CDR3 has 16 residues. V was pared by 5 bases and J by 4 bases, with 10 bases of the junction left unmatched. Germline-derived CDR1 and CDR2 are SEHNR and FQNEAQ (reference sequence).

The chain combines TRBV27 with TRBJ2-5; 9 bases are a match to TRBD2. Trimming at V came to 8 bases and at J to 4 bases, leaving 8 bases not matched to a gene. This CDR3 is built from 14 residues. Germline V CDR1 and CDR2: MNHEY, SMNVEV (reference sequence). The CDR3 sequence is CASRGGRVRETQYF. CDR3 DNA sequence: TGTGCCAGCCGAGGCGGGAGGGTCCGAGAGACCCAGTACTTC.